The next 18 T cell receptor beta chains were all read from a single sample in a study of T-cell memory formation after mild COVID-19. Each CDR3 protein is one row after TCRdb ran MiXCR on the 5' RACE reads. The table shows around 450,000 distinct CDR3 sequences, with 20% to 25% occurring only once. Sequencing was carried out using PBMCs or a T cell subset sorted from them (not recorded which). These receptors came from an adult woman who had mild COVID-19 (a few samples of this study predate the infection). Cell type and time point are not known.

This clonotype has just a few counts. CDR3 DNA sequence: TGTGCCAGCAGCAACGGACTCAGCACAGATACGCAGTATTTT. It codes for CASSNGLSTDTQYF. The rearrangement uses TRBV7-2 and TRBJ2-3; D is perhaps TRBD2 (5 bases). The V gene lost 5 bases and the J gene lost 0 bases, with 9 bases spanning the gap. Germline V CDR1 and CDR2: SGHTA, FQGNSA. CDR3 length: 14 residues.

This clonotype was observed a handful of times. This chain links TRBV12-3 or TRBV12-4 with TRBJ1-6; weak D call: TRBD1 (5 bases). V was pared by 6 bases and J by 0 bases, with 21 bases between. The CDR3 is 19 amino acids. The CDR3 DNA reads TGTGCCAGCAGGCGGGAGGGGATCGATATAAGCTCCTATAATTCACCCCTCCACTTT. Its translation: CASRREGIDISSYNSPLHF.

This clonotype showed up just a few times. The V and J genes are TRBV12-3 or TRBV12-4 and TRBJ1-5; possibly TRBD1 for D (6 bases). V gave up 4 bases and J gave up 5 bases, with 21 bases separating them. The CDR3 sequence is 17 residues long. CDR3 sequence reads: CASSSGTILSAHQPQHF. Written as DNA, the CDR3 is TGTGCCAGCAGTTCCGGGACAATCCTAAGTGCGCATCAGCCCCAGCATTTT.

This clonotype has a handful of counts. Written as DNA, the CDR3 is TGTGCCAGCAGTTATGCTGGACCCTCTGGAAACACCATATATTTT. Residues: CASSYAGPSGNTIYF. The gene calls are TRBV6-5 and TRBJ1-3; no definite D call. This CDR3 has 15 amino acids. CDR1 is MNHEY and CDR2 is SVGAGI in the germline V gene. V lost 3 bases, J lost 0 bases, and 9 bases lay in between.

CDR3 loop: CATSRDPSADTEAFF. DNA for the CDR3: TGTGCCACCAGCAGAGATCCTTCGGCGGACACTGAAGCTTTCTTT. The chain uses TRBV15 and TRBJ1-1, with D hard to call. The V and J ends lost 0 bases and 3 bases respectively, with 11 bases between them. In germline, CDR1 is LNHNV, CDR2 YYDKDF (reference sequence). The CDR3 runs to 15 residues.

Only a few counts were recorded for this clonotype. This rearrangement joins TRBV7-3 to TRBJ1-2; D perhaps matches TRBD1 (5 bases). Trimming stripped 5 bases from V and 6 bases from J, with 19 bases between. Per germline, CDR1 SGHTA and CDR2 FQGTGA. The CDR3 loop spans 15 amino acids. As DNA, the CDR3 is TGTGCCAGCAGCCCATCCCGGGTGGGGGACGATGGCTACACCTTC. It is translated as CASSPSRVGDDGYTF.

This clonotype came up a few times. The chain combines TRBV7-2 with TRBJ2-2, with D maybe TRBD2 (7 bases). The CDR3 loop spans 18 amino acids. Germline V gene data show CDR1 as SGHTA and CDR2 as FQGNSA. V shed 2 bases and J shed 7 bases, with 23 bases lying between them. The CDR3 DNA is TGTGCCAGCAGCTTACGACCCGGCGGGGGCTTCTATGACGGGGAGCTGTTTTTT. Translation: CASSLRPGGGFYDGELFF.

The CDR3 coding sequence is TGTGCCAGCAGCTTTCGGGGATCGGTGGAGACCCAGTACTTC. Its protein product is CASSFRGSVETQYF. The rearrangement uses TRBV7-9 and TRBJ2-5; D may be TRBD2 (5 bases). Germline CDR1 SEHNR, CDR2 FQNEAQ (reference sequence). The CDR3 has 14 residues. Trimming pared 3 bases from V and 5 bases from J, leaving 13 bases between.

CDR3 loop: CASSLHTGTANYNEQFF. The CDR3 coding sequence is TGTGCCAGCAGCTTACATACCGGGACAGCGAATTACAATGAGCAGTTCTTC. The rearrangement links TRBV7-7 to TRBJ2-1; 7 bases are a match to TRBD1. The ends lost 2 bases at V and 4 bases at J; junction bases unmatched: 11. CDR3 length equals 17 residues. Germline V gene sequence: CDR1 SSHAT, CDR2 FNYEAQ (reference sequence).

The gene calls are TRBV9 and TRBJ2-2; 15 positions agree with TRBD2. Germline CDR1 and CDR2: SGDLS and YYNGEE. With 4 bases clipped from V and 4 bases from J, the junction kept 11 bases outside the gene matches. The CDR3 spans 19 residues. Written as DNA, the CDR3 is TGTGCCAGCAGCCCGCAGAGGACTAGCGGGGGGGCCTTCACCGGGGAGCTGTTTTTT. It encodes CASSPQRTSGGAFTGELFF.

This chain links TRBV27 with TRBJ2-1, with D maybe TRBD1 (5 bases). The germline gives CDR1 MNHEY, CDR2 SMNVEV (reference sequence). CDR3 length: 15 residues. V lost 5 bases and J 0 bases, leaving 11 bases between the germline ends. The CDR3 DNA sequence: TGTGCCAGCAGTACAGGTGCCTTCTCCTACAATGAGCAGTTCTTC. Its protein product is CASSTGAFSYNEQFF.

CDR3: CASSQDPGLAGDNEQFF. As DNA, the CDR3 is TGCGCCAGCAGCCAAGATCCGGGACTAGCGGGAGACAATGAGCAGTTCTTC. The gene calls are TRBV4-1 and TRBJ2-1, with 14 bases that match TRBD2. This CDR3 spans 17 amino acids. Trimming removed 0 bases from V and 5 bases from J; junction bases left unmatched: 3. Per the germline V gene, CDR1 is MGHRA and CDR2 is YSYEKL.

CDR3 in DNA: TGCAGTGCTAGAGATCGGGGTCGTGGCTATGGCTACACCTTC. Its protein is CSARDRGRGYGYTF. The chain couples TRBV20-1 to TRBJ1-2; D not resolved. V lost 0 bases and J 4 bases, leaving 12 bases between the germline ends. The V gene's germline CDR1 is DFQATT and CDR2 SNEGSKA (reference sequence). This CDR3 comprises 14 residues.

Only a few counts were recorded for this clonotype. The J gene is TRBJ1-5, the V gene TRBV18; 7 nucleotides line up with TRBD1. After removal of 2 bases from V and 3 bases from J, the junction contained 4 bases not matched to a gene. Germline V gene data show CDR1 as KGHSH and CDR2 as LQKENI. There are 15 residues in the CDR3. The chain's CDR3 is CASSPGRGDNQPQHF. In DNA, the CDR3 is TGTGCCAGCTCACCAGGCAGGGGGGACAATCAGCCCCAGCATTTT.

This clonotype was recorded a few times. The chain carries TRBV12-3 or TRBV12-4 and TRBJ2-5; D not resolved. Trimming cost V 7 bases and J 2 bases, with 11 bases left between them. There are 13 residues in the CDR3. CDR3 in DNA: TGTGCCAGCAAGGTCGGGCAGCAAGAGACCCAGTACTTC. This translates into CASKVGQQETQYF.

The rearrangement links TRBV15 to TRBJ2-3; possibly TRBD2 for D (5 bases). This CDR3 is built from 16 residues. V was shortened by 0 bases and J by 0 bases, with 10 bases between the two germline ends. The germline gives CDR1 LNHNV, CDR2 YYDKDF (reference sequence). The CDR3 bases are TGTGCCACCAGCAGAGACCAAGCGGCGAGCACAGATACGCAGTATTTT. Residues: CATSRDQAASTDTQYF.

Only a few counts were recorded for this clonotype. This rearrangement joins TRBV7-2 to TRBJ1-4, with D maybe TRBD1 (5 bases). This CDR3 comprises 15 residues. Germline V gives CDR1 SGHTA, CDR2 FQGNSA. Trimming pared 5 bases from V and 0 bases from J, leaving 10 bases between. As DNA, the CDR3 is TGTGCCAGCAGCCGGGACCGAGCAACTAATGAAAAACTGTTTTTT. This translates into CASSRDRATNEKLFF.

This clonotype was detected only a few times. The V gene is TRBV23-1, the J gene TRBJ2-3, with D perhaps TRBD1 (6 bases). TRBV23-1 is an ORF; its function is uncertain. V dropped 8 bases and J dropped 0 bases, with 12 bases sitting between them. This CDR3 comprises 14 residues. CDR3 residues: CASRDRTSTDTQYF. The CDR3, as DNA: TGCGCCAGCCGCGACAGGACTAGCACAGATACGCAGTATTTT.